These 32 T cell receptor beta chains originate from one sample sequenced in a study of tumor-infiltrating lymphocytes in primary liver carcinoma. Starting from approximately 0.45 ug of total RNA, TCR beta cDNA was produced with a primer in the constant region. ARM-PCR was slightly modified, and three nested multiplex PCR rounds with it gave rise to the TCR beta libraries. Researchers ran the first two PCR rounds for roughly 10 cycles each with TRBV1-TRBV30 forward primers and a C-beta reverse primer. TCRdb called the multiplex PCR reads again in MiXCR, with one record for every CDR3 protein. The data hold 45,000 to 55,000 distinct CDR3 sequences, with 70% to 80% observed a single time. Between about 17 and 34 mg of unsorted bulk tissue served as the source from which RNA and DNA were co-extracted. The sequencing input was liver tumor tissue from sampling region 2. Stated subset: tumor region T2, inferior pole. These receptors were obtained from a middle-aged man with primary liver carcinoma and hepatitis B virus infection.

The chain uses TRBV6-5 and TRBJ2-1, with 7 bases aligning to TRBD2. Per the germline V gene, CDR1 is MNHEY and CDR2 is SVGAGI. V shed 6 bases and J 5 bases; nucleotides not matched to a gene: 7. This CDR3 has 14 residues. DNA of the CDR3: TGTGCCAGCAGCTACAAACGGGAGGACAATGAGCAGTTCTTC. Translating gives CASSYKREDNEQFF.

Remarks on this clonotype: Germline and junction disagree at one end, which may indicate a read error. CDR3 sequence reads: CASSQELGAETQYF. The CDR3 DNA is TGTGCCAGCAGCCAAGAGCTAGGGGCAGAGACCCAGTACTTC. The chain is built from TRBV4-1 and TRBJ2-5; possible D gene TRBD1, 5 bases. The CDR3 extends over 14 amino acids. Germline V gene lookup returns CDR1 MGHRA and CDR2 YSYEKL.

Remarks on this clonotype: A junction boundary mismatches the germline segment, possibly from a read error. The V and J genes are TRBV29-1 and TRBJ2-5, with TRBD2 matching 7 bases. Germline values: CDR1 SQVTM, CDR2 ANQGSEA. The CDR3 has 13 amino acids. The CDR3 region has the DNA TGCAGTGTTGCTGGGAGGGCCGCTGAGGCCCAGTACTTC. Its protein is CSVAGRAAEAQYF.

As regards this clonotype: Since a much larger clone is just one base distant, this may be a read error. The chain is built from TRBV19 and TRBJ2-5; 9 bases are a match to TRBD2. Germline-derived CDR1 and CDR2 are LNHDA and SQIVND (reference sequence). The CDR3 extends over 20 amino acids. CDR3 bases: TGTACCAGTAGTAAGAGAGGGTTTGGATTAGCGGGAGTTTTGAGAGAGACCCAGTACTTC. Amino acids: CTSSKRGFGLAGVLRETQYF.

On this clonotype: The junction does not match germline at one end; this may be a read error. The chain carries TRBV4-2 and TRBJ2-1; tentative D call: TRBD2 (7 bases). Germline V lookup: CDR1 LGHNA, CDR2 YNFKEQ. CDR3 size: 15 residues. The CDR3 DNA sequence: TGTGTCAGCAGCCAAGACTTAGGGGGGGGCGGTAAGCAGTTCTTC. This sequence encodes CVSSQDLGGGGKQFF.

This rearrangement joins TRBV6-5 to TRBJ2-7; TRBD1 or TRBD2 may be the D gene (5 bases each). The germline gives CDR1 MNHEY, CDR2 SVGAGI. The ends were cut back, 11 bases at V and 5 bases at J, with 22 bases in the middle. There are 14 residues in the CDR3. The chain's CDR3 is CADSYRMLGDEQYF. Here the CDR3 DNA reads TGTGCCGACAGTTACCGAATGTTGGGGGACGAGCAGTACTTC.

A few counts support this clonotype. Since a much larger clone is just one base distant, this may be a read error. This sequence joins TRBV5-1 and TRBJ2-7, with TRBD2 as a possible D gene (7 bases). Germline assignment: CDR1 SGHRS and CDR2 YFSETQ. The CDR3 is 14 residues long. This chain's CDR3 is CDSSLAGGLYEQYF. The DNA for the CDR3 is TGCGACAGCAGCTTGGCCGGGGGGCTCTACGAGCAGTACTTC.

In its sample, this clonotype was seen many times. The V and J genes are TRBV28 and TRBJ1-1; D ambiguous. Trimming left V 6 bases short and J 5 bases short, with 10 bases between. This CDR3 has 12 residues. Germline values: CDR1 MDHEN, CDR2 SYDVKM. This CDR3 is CASSRTGTEAFF. CDR3 DNA sequence: TGTGCCAGCAGCCGTACTGGGACTGAAGCTTTCTTT.

Points on this clonotype: At one end, the junction sequence differs from germline, possibly due to a read error. The chain links TRBV4-2 to TRBJ2-7; no firm D call. The germline gives CDR1 LGHNA, CDR2 YNFKEQ. The CDR3 is made up of 13 amino acids. For the CDR3, the DNA is TGTGGCAGCAGCCAGCTTTTCCTTTACGAGCAATACTTC. Amino acids: CGSSQLFLYEQYF.

In its sample, this clonotype was seen many times. The chain carries TRBV7-9 and TRBJ2-7; 11 positions match TRBD2. The CDR3 has 15 amino acids. The germline CDR1 and CDR2 sequences are SEHNR and FQNEAQ (reference sequence). V lost 1 base to trimming and J lost 4 bases; unmatched junction nucleotides: 3. The chain's CDR3 is CASSLVLAGVYEQYF. For the CDR3, the DNA is TGTGCCAGCAGCTTAGTACTAGCGGGAGTTTACGAGCAGTACTTC.

This sequence joins TRBV5-6 and TRBJ1-5; D perhaps matches TRBD1 (5 bases). The CDR3 totals 14 residues. V was trimmed by 3 bases and J by 13 bases, leaving 20 bases between them. Germline V lookup: CDR1 SGHDT, CDR2 YYEEEE. As DNA, the CDR3 is TGTGCCAGCAGCTGGTGGGACGGGAATCAGTCACAGCATTTT. Encoded protein: CASSWWDGNQSQHF. Variable domain in full (rest from reference TRBV5-6 and TRBJ1-5): DAGVTQSPTHLIKTRGQQVTLRCSPKSGHDTVSWYQQALGQGPQFIFQYYEEEERQRGNFPDRFSGHQFPNYSSELNVNALLLGDSALYLCASSWWDGNQSQHFGDGTRLSIL.

This clonotype has ten or more counts. The V gene is TRBV6-5, the J gene TRBJ1-1, with a tentative D call TRBD1 (6 bases). The germline V gene has CDR1 MNHEY and CDR2 SVGAGI. The CDR3 covers 16 residues. Trimming cost V 5 bases and J 0 bases, with 16 bases left between them. CDR3: CASSPRPTGMNTEAFF. As DNA, the CDR3 is TGTGCCAGCAGTCCACGGCCTACAGGGATGAACACTGAAGCTTTCTTT.

Comments on this clonotype: Possible read error: a much larger clone is one base away. This rearrangement joins TRBV30 to TRBJ1-2; D gene uncertain. Germline lookup yields CDR1 GTSNPN and CDR2 SVGIG (reference sequence). The CDR3 extends over 11 amino acids. The CDR3 here is CVWSPNYGYTF. The CDR3 nucleotides are TGTGTCTGGAGTCCCAACTATGGCTACACCTTC.

For this clonotype: The germline gene is not matched at one end of the junction; a read error may be the cause. V is TRBV6-6 and J is TRBJ2-3; 9 nucleotides agree with TRBD1. Germline CDR1 reads MNHNY; CDR2 reads SVGAGI (reference sequence). The CDR3 length is 16 residues. The CDR3 loop reads CARSYSGQGAADTQYF. Here the CDR3 DNA reads TGTGCCAGGAGTTACTCGGGACAGGGCGCCGCAGATACGCAGTATTTT.

This clonotype was recorded only once. Lacking the conserved final phenylalanine or tryptophan, this CDR3 likely reflects a read error. The chain has TRBV11-2 and TRBJ1-5; D is ambiguous. CDR3 length: 14 residues. CDR1 and CDR2 from the germline V gene are SGHAT and FQNNGV. CDR3 coding DNA: TGCACCAGCAGCACCGGACGGTTTCCCGAGCCCCAGCATTTA. Protein sequence: CTSSTGRFPEPQHL.

Notes on this clonotype: Since no conserved phenylalanine or tryptophan closes the CDR3, a read error is the likely cause. The genes are TRBV11-2 and TRBJ2-1, with a weak D call TRBD2 (6 bases). The length of the CDR3 is 16 residues. V was trimmed by 4 bases and J by 8 bases, leaving 21 bases between them. The germline CDR1 and CDR2 sequences are SGHAT and FQNNGV. CDR3 loop: CASSSRPSGRTYEQFL. The CDR3 DNA follows: TGTGCCAGCAGCTCGCGCCCCAGTGGGAGGACCTATGAGCAGTTCCTC.

With respect to this clonotype: An end of the junction differs from the germline gene, which may be a read error. V and J are TRBV4-1 and TRBJ2-7; D not resolved. This CDR3 has 15 amino acids. CDR1 MGHRA and CDR2 YSYEKL come from the germline V gene. The CDR3 region is CANSQDLGVQYEQYF. CDR3 nucleotide sequence: TGTGCCAACAGCCAAGATTTAGGAGTTCAATACGAGCAGTACTTC.

This chain links TRBV12-3 or TRBV12-4 with TRBJ1-4; a possible D gene is TRBD1 (5 bases). The germline V and J ends were trimmed by 6 bases and 8 bases, with 13 bases remaining between them. This CDR3 is built from 13 residues. This CDR3 reads CASRRGRGEKLFF. The DNA for the CDR3 is TGTGCCAGCAGGCGGGGACGCGGCGAAAAACTGTTTTTT.

This chain links TRBV29-1 with TRBJ1-3; 7 positions agree with TRBD1. V was pared by 6 bases and J by 7 bases, with 9 bases of the junction left unmatched. Per the germline V gene, CDR1 is SQVTM and CDR2 is ANQGSEA. The CDR3 contains 13 residues. The CDR3 sequence: CSVGDSSRNTIYF. The CDR3 DNA reads TGCAGCGTGGGGGACAGCAGCCGGAACACCATATATTTT.

In regard to this clonotype: A single base separates this from a much larger clone, so it may be a read error. A read error is likely, as this CDR3 ends without the conserved phenylalanine or tryptophan. V is TRBV28 and J is TRBJ2-5, with 7 bases aligning to TRBD1. This CDR3 spans 15 amino acids. Per the germline V gene, CDR1 is MDHEN and CDR2 is SYDVKM. Germline trimming cut 1 base from V and 2 bases from J; bases unmatched to any gene: 4. The CDR3 protein is CASSLSARGQETQYL. The CDR3 coding sequence is TGTGCCAGCAGTTTATCGGCCAGGGGGCAAGAGACCCAGTACCTC.

About this clonotype itself: At one of its ends the junction is not consistent with the germline gene, which may arise from a read error. The V gene is TRBV6-2 or TRBV6-3, the J gene TRBJ2-3; TRBD2 might be the D (6 bases). This CDR3 spans 12 amino acids. Germline V gene sequence: CDR1 MNHEY, CDR2 SVGEGT. The CDR3 is CVSNTIGSDQYF. The CDR3 DNA follows: TGTGTCAGCAATACCATCGGGAGTGACCAGTATTTC.

Regarding this clonotype: One end of the junction varies from germline; a read error may be responsible. V is TRBV29-1 and J is TRBJ2-7; D is uncertain. Germline V lookup: CDR1 SQVTM, CDR2 ANQGSEA. CDR3 length: 13 residues. CDR3 in amino acids: CSAGVLGVYKQYF. In DNA form, the CDR3 reads TGCAGCGCCGGAGTCCTCGGCGTCTACAAGCAGTACTTC.

About this clonotype: An end of the junction differs from the germline gene, which may be a read error. This CDR3 reads CASGSSVGLAGGGYEQYF. The CDR3, as DNA: TGTGCCAGCGGCTCATCCGTTGGACTAGCGGGAGGGGGGTACGAACAGTACTTC. The rearrangement uses TRBV11-2 and TRBJ2-7; TRBD2 matches at 15 bases. The germline CDR1 and CDR2 sequences are SGHAT and FQNNGV. The CDR3 totals 18 residues.

The CDR3 coding sequence is TGCAGCGGATTACTGGTACAGGGGGTGGATGAGCAGTTCTTC. Its protein is CSGLLVQGVDEQFF. The chain carries TRBV29-1 and TRBJ2-1; TRBD1 matches at 8 bases. Germline V CDR1 and CDR2: SQVTM, ANQGSEA. The CDR3 contains 14 residues. Trimming removed 7 bases from V and 8 bases from J; junction bases left unmatched: 13.

CDR3 amino acids: CSVEVYQTGVFYEQYF. The CDR3 region has the DNA TGCAGCGTTGAAGTATATCAGACAGGGGTGTTCTACGAGCAGTACTTC. This chain uses TRBV29-1 with TRBJ2-7; TRBD1 agrees at 8 bases. The CDR3 contains 16 residues. V gave up 1 base and J gave up 3 bases; unmatched junction bases: 11. In germline, CDR1 is SQVTM, CDR2 ANQGSEA.

Remarks on this clonotype: The junction and the germline gene differ at one end; a read error may be behind it. The chain recombines TRBV13 with TRBJ2-1; 8 bases align to TRBD2. Germline values: CDR1 PRHDT, CDR2 FYEKMQ (reference sequence). The CDR3 sequence is 15 residues long. The CDR3 DNA sequence: TGTACCAGCAGCTTAAGGTCTAGCGGGTTCGATGAGCAGTTCTTC. Encoded protein: CTSSLRSSGFDEQFF. Combining the CDR3 with reference TRBV13 and TRBJ2-1 gives the whole variable domain AAGVIQSPRHLIKEKRETATLKCYPIPRHDTVYWYQQGPGQDPQFLISFYEKMQSDKGSIPDRFSAQQFSDYHSELNMSSLELGDSALYFCTSSLRSSGFDEQFFGPGTRLTVL.

Notes on this clonotype: An end of the junction differs from the germline gene, which may be a read error. V gene TRBV14 combines with J gene TRBJ1-1; no firm D call. The CDR3 has 12 amino acids. The germline V gene has CDR1 SGHDN and CDR2 FVKESK. The CDR3 is CARSLDRAETFF. CDR3 coding DNA: TGTGCCAGGAGCCTAGACCGGGCTGAAACTTTCTTT.

Comment on this clonotype: The junction departs from the called germline gene at one end, perhaps through a read error. This rearrangement joins TRBV5-6 to TRBJ1-1, with D maybe TRBD1 (5 bases). The CDR3 totals 15 residues. The germline V gene encodes CDR1 SGHDT and CDR2 YYEEEE. This CDR3 reads CANSGGDGMNTEAFF. The CDR3 DNA sequence: TGTGCCAACAGCGGAGGGGACGGAATGAACACCGAAGCTTTCTTT.

This clonotype appeared many times. CDR3 amino acids: CASSPTSLHGPGELFF. CDR3 coding DNA: TGTGCCAGCAGTCCCACGAGCCTACACGGTCCTGGGGAGCTGTTTTTT. V gene TRBV6-6 combines with J gene TRBJ2-2; D ambiguous. V shed 5 bases and J shed 8 bases, with 21 bases lying between them. Germline CDR1 is MNHNY and CDR2 is SVGAGI (reference sequence). The CDR3 runs to 16 residues.

This clonotype was recorded a few times. One end of the junction fails to match germline, which may point to a read error. The chain uses TRBV28 and TRBJ1-5, with TRBD1 identical over 8 bases. The CDR3 loop spans 15 amino acids. CDR1 and CDR2 from the germline V gene are MDHEN and SYDVKM. This CDR3 reads CASSPPGGFNQSQHF. The DNA for the CDR3 is TGTGCCAGCAGTCCTCCAGGGGGCTTCAATCAGTCCCAGCATTTT. Based on the CDR3 plus reference TRBV28 and TRBJ1-5, the full variable domain is DVKVTQSSRYLVKRTGEKVFLECVQDMDHENMFWYRQDPGLGLRLIYFSYDVKMKEKGDIPEGYSVSREKKERFSLILESASTNQTSMYLCASSPPGGFNQSQHFGDGTRLSIL.

V is TRBV6-6 and J is TRBJ2-4, with D unclear. V lost 5 bases, J lost 6 bases, and 14 bases lay in between. Germline V lookup: CDR1 MNHNY, CDR2 SVGAGI (reference sequence). The CDR3 loop spans 14 amino acids. CDR3: CASSPLSGGNIQYF. The CDR3 DNA follows: TGTGCCAGCAGTCCCTTGTCAGGTGGAAACATTCAGTACTTC.

This clonotype was observed many times. J is TRBJ1-4 and V is TRBV28; D is unresolved. Germline CDR1 is MDHEN and CDR2 is SYDVKM. V shed 1 base and J shed 5 bases, with 8 bases lying between them. The length of the CDR3 is 14 residues. The CDR3 region has the DNA TGTGCCAGCAGTTTATCACAGCTAAATGAAAAACTGTTTTTT. Translated: CASSLSQLNEKLFF. The variable domain in full, completed from reference TRBV28 and TRBJ1-4, reads DVKVTQSSRYLVKRTGEKVFLECVQDMDHENMFWYRQDPGLGLRLIYFSYDVKMKEKGDIPEGYSVSREKKERFSLILESASTNQTSMYLCASSLSQLNEKLFFGSGTQLSVL.